This T cell receptor (beta chain) was found in a study of Graves' ophthalmopathy and Graves' hyperthyroidism. This clonotype was seen repeatedly, ten times or more. Its target is unknown. This CDR3 has 14 residues. V dropped 0 bases and J dropped 6 bases, with 8 bases sitting between them. Germline V gene data show CDR1 as SGHTA and CDR2 as FQGTGA. Overall study findings and caveats: An 81.08% specificity and 85% to 90% sensitivity were achieved by a 13-signature model that separated ophthalmopathy from stable hyperthyroidism. Most clonotypes expanded in thyroid above 0.001 frequency were present in blood too.

The TCR beta CDR3 regions underwent amplification from RNA transcripts. Second-round multiplex PCR came after first-round RT-PCR with HTBI primers. TCRdb reprocessed the multiplex PCR reads via MiXCR and lists one record per CDR3 protein. The table has over 150,000 distinct CDR3 sequences, around two fifths seen once. This TCR was recovered from a woman in her thirties or forties with Graves' ophthalmopathy. V and J are TRBV7-3 and TRBJ2-2, with TRBD2 as a possible D gene (5 bases). The source material was peripheral blood. The CDR3 reads CASSLTGVAGELFF. The CDR3 DNA is TGTGCCAGCAGCTTAACCGGGGTCGCCGGGGAGCTGTTTTTT.